One sample yielded the 16 T cell receptor beta chains listed below, sequenced in a study of T cells in Graves' hyperthyroidism and ophthalmopathy. RNA transcripts provided the source from which TCR beta CDR3 regions were amplified. The HTBI primer set drove a first-round RT-PCR of the TCR CDR3. TCRdb fed the multiplex PCR reads into MiXCR, producing one record per CDR3 protein. Of fewer than 450,000 distinct CDR3 sequences in the sample, about 18% were seen once. Source material: blood. Receptors originate from a woman between 25 and 40 years old with Graves' hyperthyroidism that later progressed to Graves' ophthalmopathy.

There are many counts of this clonotype. The rearrangement uses TRBV27 and TRBJ2-6, with D possibly being TRBD2 (6 bases). Trimming pared 7 bases from V and 12 bases from J, leaving 22 bases between. There are 15 residues in the CDR3. CDR1 and CDR2 from the germline V gene are MNHEY and SMNVEV (reference sequence). Here the CDR3 reads CASMPKARVGSVLTF. The CDR3 coding sequence is TGTGCCAGCATGCCAAAGGCGCGCGTCGGGAGCGTCCTGACTTTC.

The chain has TRBV6-1 and TRBJ1-4; D perhaps matches TRBD1 (5 bases). From germline, CDR1 is MNHNS and CDR2 SASEGT. CDR3 size: 16 residues. With 1 base removed from V and 6 bases from J, the gap between germline ends came to 15 bases. Written as DNA, the CDR3 is TGTGCCAGCAGTGAAGAGGTTATGCAGGGTTATGAAAAACTGTTTTTT. It is translated as CASSEEVMQGYEKLFF.

The chain is built from TRBV6-2 or TRBV6-3 and TRBJ1-5; possible D gene TRBD1, 6 bases. Germline lookup yields CDR1 MNHEY and CDR2 SVGEGT. The CDR3 spans 15 residues. Trimming took off 5 bases at V and 0 bases at J, with 11 bases between the two ends. CDR3 sequence: CASSGQTYSNQPQHF. DNA of the CDR3: TGTGCCAGCAGTGGACAGACGTATAGCAATCAGCCCCAGCATTTT.

This clonotype was detected ten times or more. The rearrangement uses TRBV12-3 or TRBV12-4 and TRBJ1-2; tentative D call: TRBD1 (5 bases). V was trimmed by 7 bases and J by 6 bases, leaving 15 bases between them. This CDR3 has 13 residues. This CDR3 reads CASKQQAIDGYTF. CDR3 DNA sequence: TGTGCCAGCAAACAACAGGCGATCGATGGCTACACCTTC.

This clonotype was recorded at least ten times. V usage is TRBV6-1 and J usage is TRBJ2-3; tentatively, D is TRBD2 (7 bases). Germline CDR1 and CDR2: MNHNS and SASEGT. The CDR3 sequence is 16 residues long. V dropped 5 bases and J dropped 2 bases, with 17 bases sitting between them. CDR3 DNA sequence: TGTGCCAGCAGTTACTACGGGGGGCGCGTCACAGATACGCAGTATTTT. It encodes CASSYYGGRVTDTQYF.

V usage is TRBV29-1 and J usage is TRBJ1-3; 7 nucleotides align to TRBD1. Trimming cost V 8 bases and J 0 bases; bases outside gene matches: 7. This CDR3 region has 14 residues. Germline V gene lookup returns CDR1 SQVTM and CDR2 ANQGSEA. In DNA, the CDR3 is TGCAGCACCATCACAGGGGACTCTGGAAACACCATATATTTT. This gives the protein CSTITGDSGNTIYF.

This clonotype was counted at least ten times. The chain links TRBV2 to TRBJ2-5; 7 bases are a match to TRBD1. CDR1 and CDR2 (germline): SNHLY, FYNNEI. This CDR3 is 15 amino acids long. After removal of 4 bases from V and 0 bases from J, the junction contained 5 bases not matched to a gene. The CDR3 DNA reads TGTGCCAGCAGTGCTTGGGGACAGAACCAAGAGACCCAGTACTTC. Its translation is CASSAWGQNQETQYF.

This clonotype has ten or more counts. The genes are TRBV12-3 or TRBV12-4 and TRBJ1-1, with 8 bases fitting TRBD1. The trim removed 4 bases at V and 1 base at J, leaving 8 bases unmatched. This CDR3 region has 16 residues. This CDR3 reads CASSSGQGFRNTEAFF. In DNA form, the CDR3 reads TGTGCCAGCAGTTCCGGACAGGGCTTCAGGAACACTGAAGCTTTCTTT.

With respect to this clonotype: Just one base apart from a much larger clone, this may be a read error. The rearrangement uses TRBV5-1 and TRBJ2-7; D is possibly TRBD2 (5 bases). Per the germline V gene, CDR1 is SGHRS and CDR2 is YFSETQ. CDR3 length: 13 residues. The DNA of the CDR3 is TGCGCCAGCAGCTTGGAGACTACCTACAAGCAGTACTTC. It codes for CASSLETTYKQYF.

The chain combines TRBV2 with TRBJ1-1; weak D call: TRBD1 (6 bases). In germline, CDR1 is SNHLY, CDR2 FYNNEI. The V and J ends lost 5 bases and 4 bases respectively, with 20 bases between them. The CDR3 runs to 16 residues. The CDR3 region has the DNA TGTGCCAGCAGTCGAATCAGCGCCATACAGGGCACTGAAGCTTTCTTT. Protein sequence: CASSRISAIQGTEAFF. The full variable domain, completed using reference TRBV2 and TRBJ1-1, is EPEVTQTPSHQVTQMGQEVILRCVPISNHLYFYWYRQILGQKVEFLVSFYNNEISEKSEIFDDQFSVERPDGSNFTLKIRSTKLEDSAMYFCASSRISAIQGTEAFFGQGTRLTVV.

This clonotype was seen only a few times. DNA for the CDR3: TGTGCCAGCAGCCAAGGGGTGGGGAGCAGATCGGGGGGATATGGCTACACCTTC. This encodes CASSQGVGSRSGGYGYTF. The chain has TRBV3-1 and TRBJ1-2, with D perhaps matching TRBD1 (5 bases). The length of the CDR3 is 18 residues. Trimming removed 1 base at V and 5 bases at J, with 23 bases between. Per the germline V gene, CDR1 is LGHDT and CDR2 is YNNKEL (reference sequence). The whole variable domain, remainder taken from reference TRBV3-1 and TRBJ1-2, is DTAVSQTPKYLVTQMGNDKSIKCEQNLGHDTMYWYKQDSKKFLKIMFSYNNKELIINETVPNRFSPKSPDKAHLNLHINSLELGDSAVYFCASSQGVGSRSGGYGYTFGSGTRLTVV.

Comments on this clonotype: A clone one base away is much larger, so this may be a read error. The chain is built from TRBV10-3 and TRBJ1-2; D is possibly TRBD1 (5 bases). There are 13 residues in the CDR3. Germline CDR1 and CDR2: ENHRY and SYGVKD. V shed 7 bases and J shed 4 bases, with 13 bases lying between them. CDR3 in DNA: TGTGCCATCACCGGGACCGACGGCTATGGCTACACCTTC. As protein: CAITGTDGYGYTF.

This clonotype was counted many times. The rearrangement uses TRBV10-2 and TRBJ1-1; no definite D call. Germline values: CDR1 WSHSY, CDR2 SAAADI. The V and J ends lost 2 bases and 1 base respectively, with 14 bases between them. The CDR3 loop spans 16 amino acids. The CDR3 region is CASSENRQRANTEAFF. CDR3 DNA sequence: TGCGCCAGCAGTGAGAATCGTCAACGCGCGAACACTGAAGCTTTCTTT.

The chain joins TRBV19 to TRBJ2-7, with unresolved D. V gave up 5 bases and J gave up 0 bases, with 20 bases separating them. The germline CDR1 and CDR2 sequences are LNHDA and SQIVND (reference sequence). The CDR3 is 17 amino acids. In DNA form, the CDR3 reads TGTGCCAGTAGTTGGCGGAAGGGCGCAAGGAGCTCCTACGAGCAGTACTTC. It yields the protein CASSWRKGARSSYEQYF.

This clonotype was seen ten or more times. The V and J genes are TRBV29-1 and TRBJ2-7; tentative D call: TRBD1 (6 bases). Germline V gene sequence: CDR1 SQVTM, CDR2 ANQGSEA. The CDR3 contains 11 residues. Trimming shortened V by 6 bases and J by 7 bases, and 13 bases separated the two germline ends. The DNA for the CDR3 is TGCAGCGTGGAAACAGGGCTGGAGCAGTACTTC. Amino acids: CSVETGLEQYF.

This clonotype was seen many times. This rearrangement joins TRBV7-9 to TRBJ2-5; 9 bases agree with TRBD1. The J segment lost 5 bases and the V segment lost 1 base, leaving 5 bases of the junction unmatched. The germline gives CDR1 SEHNR, CDR2 FQNEAQ (reference sequence). CDR3 length: 15 amino acids. CDR3 residues: CASSLVGQGHETQYF. Written as DNA, the CDR3 is TGTGCCAGCAGCTTAGTGGGACAGGGACACGAGACCCAGTACTTC.